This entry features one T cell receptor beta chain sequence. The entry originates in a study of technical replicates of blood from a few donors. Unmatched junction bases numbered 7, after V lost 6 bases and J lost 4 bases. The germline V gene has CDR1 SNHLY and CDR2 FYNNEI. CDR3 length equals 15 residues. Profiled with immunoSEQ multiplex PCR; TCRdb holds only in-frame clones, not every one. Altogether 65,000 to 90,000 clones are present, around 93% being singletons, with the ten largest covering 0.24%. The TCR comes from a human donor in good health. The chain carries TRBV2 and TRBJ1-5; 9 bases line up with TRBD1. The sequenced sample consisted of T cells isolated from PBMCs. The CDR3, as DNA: TGTGCCAGCAGCCCCGGGACAGGGCTGAATCAGCCCCAGCATTTT. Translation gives CASSPGTGLNQPQHF.